This T cell receptor (beta chain) was captured in a study of T cell clonality in common variable immunodeficiency. Notes on the study in general: The cause of increased CVID clonality remains unclear without subpopulation sequencing. Fewer TCRbeta clones were shared among CVID subjects than controls. CVID subjects showed higher TCRbeta clonality than healthy controls.

This clone occurred many times. Its antigen is still unknown. The read finishes 3 residues shy of the CDR3 end, and the germline J gene is used to complete it. Generated by immunoSEQ multiplex PCR, the TCRdb table keeps only in-frame clones and is missing some. The record shows approximately 44,000 clones for this sample, with no singletons present. Caucasian heritage predominated among both patients and controls. Germline V gene data show CDR1 as SNHLY and CDR2 as FYNNEI. The V and J ends lost 2 bases and 3 bases respectively, with 13 bases between them. The CDR3 consists of 15 residues. The sequenced sample was peripheral blood mononuclear cells. The sequence was collected from a person aged 18 to 70 in good health. This rearrangement joins TRBV2 to TRBJ1-1; possible D gene TRBD1, 5 bases. The sequenced CDR3 bases are TGTGCCAGCAGTGAAATAGGTGGGGGGGACACTGAA. This encodes CASSEIGGGDTE. The full-length CDR3 reads as CASSEIGGGDTEAFF.